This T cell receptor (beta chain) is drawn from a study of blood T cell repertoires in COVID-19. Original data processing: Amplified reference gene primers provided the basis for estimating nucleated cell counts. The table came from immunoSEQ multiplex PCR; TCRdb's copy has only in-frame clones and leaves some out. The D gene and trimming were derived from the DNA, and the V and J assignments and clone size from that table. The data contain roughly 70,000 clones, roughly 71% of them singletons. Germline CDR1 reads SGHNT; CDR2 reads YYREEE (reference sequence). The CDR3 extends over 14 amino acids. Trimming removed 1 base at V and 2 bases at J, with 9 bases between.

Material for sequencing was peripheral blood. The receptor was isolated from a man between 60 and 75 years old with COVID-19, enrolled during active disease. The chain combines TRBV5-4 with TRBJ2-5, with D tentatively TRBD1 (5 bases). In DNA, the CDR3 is TGTGCCAGCAGCTTGTTTGACAGACAAGAGACCCAGTACTTC. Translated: CASSLFDRQETQYF.